This TCR beta chain is from a study of blood T cell repertoires in COVID-19. Study at large: Samples of COVID-19 (acute and convalescent) were obtained from the United States, Italy and Spain. Sample material is recorded as cDNA or gDNA derived from T cells, B-cell-depleted T cells, or PBMCs.

Per the original data handling: Estimation of nucleated cell counts relied on the amplification of reference gene primers. Produced via immunoSEQ multiplex PCR; TCRdb's table is partial and in-frame only. V and J calls and clone size are copied from that table; D and trimming were computed from the DNA. The data show about 26,000 clones, 80% to 95% seen once. The germline gives CDR1 MDHEN, CDR2 SYDVKM. The V gene end was trimmed by 10 bases and the J gene end by 0 bases; junction bases not matched to a gene: 6. CDR3 length: 14 amino acids. The V gene is TRBV28, the J gene TRBJ1-1; TRBD1 agrees at 9 bases. Sequencing was performed on peripheral blood. This TCR was recovered from a human donor in a cohort sampled during active COVID-19. The CDR3 DNA follows: TGTGCCACCCTACAGGGGGCGGTGAACACTGAAGCTTTCTTT. This translates into CATLQGAVNTEAFF.